The present T cell receptor (beta chain) was sequenced within a study of blood T cell repertoires in COVID-19. Study background: The study drew acute and convalescent COVID-19 samples from the United States, Italy and Spain. Nucleic acid was either cDNA or gDNA, and it came from T cells, B-cell-depleted T cells, or PBMCs.

Per the original methods: It was from reference gene primer amplification that nucleated cell counts were estimated. The assay was immunoSEQ multiplex PCR, and TCRdb's table has in-frame clones only and misses some. V, J and clone size derive from that table, while D and trimming were established from the DNA sequence. Among some 250,000 clones listed, 80% to 90% were seen once. Sequencing used peripheral blood. The clonotype comes from a man in his fifties or sixties with acute or convalescent COVID-19.

The CDR3 coding sequence is TGTGCCAGCAGTCCGGATGGCTACACCTTC. Its translation: CASSPDGYTF. The chain uses TRBV12-3 or TRBV12-4 and TRBJ1-2; D unresolved. This CDR3 has 10 amino acids. V was shortened by 5 bases and J by 6 bases, with 4 bases between the two germline ends.